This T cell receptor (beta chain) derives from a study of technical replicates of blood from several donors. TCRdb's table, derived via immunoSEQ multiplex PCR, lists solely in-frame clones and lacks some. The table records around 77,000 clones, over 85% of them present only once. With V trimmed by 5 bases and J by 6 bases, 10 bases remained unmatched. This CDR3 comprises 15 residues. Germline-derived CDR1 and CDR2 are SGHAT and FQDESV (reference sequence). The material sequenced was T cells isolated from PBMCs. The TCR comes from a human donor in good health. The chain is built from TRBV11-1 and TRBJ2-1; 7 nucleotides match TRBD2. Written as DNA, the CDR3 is TGTGCCAGCAGCCCTCCGGCGAGCGGGACCAATGAGCAGTTCTTC. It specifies CASSPPASGTNEQFF.